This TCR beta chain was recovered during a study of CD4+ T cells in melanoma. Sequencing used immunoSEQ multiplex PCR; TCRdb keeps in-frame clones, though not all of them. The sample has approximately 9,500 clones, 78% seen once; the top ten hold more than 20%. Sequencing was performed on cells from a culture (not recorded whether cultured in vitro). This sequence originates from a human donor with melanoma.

The DNA of the CDR3 is TGTGCCAGCAGTGAAGTAAAGGCAGGATTGTCACCCCTCCACTTT. It encodes CASSEVKAGLSPLHF. V gene TRBV2 combines with J gene TRBJ1-6; no clear D. From germline, CDR1 is SNHLY and CDR2 FYNNEI. The CDR3 is 15 amino acids. Trimming stripped 1 base from V and 10 bases from J, with 14 bases between.